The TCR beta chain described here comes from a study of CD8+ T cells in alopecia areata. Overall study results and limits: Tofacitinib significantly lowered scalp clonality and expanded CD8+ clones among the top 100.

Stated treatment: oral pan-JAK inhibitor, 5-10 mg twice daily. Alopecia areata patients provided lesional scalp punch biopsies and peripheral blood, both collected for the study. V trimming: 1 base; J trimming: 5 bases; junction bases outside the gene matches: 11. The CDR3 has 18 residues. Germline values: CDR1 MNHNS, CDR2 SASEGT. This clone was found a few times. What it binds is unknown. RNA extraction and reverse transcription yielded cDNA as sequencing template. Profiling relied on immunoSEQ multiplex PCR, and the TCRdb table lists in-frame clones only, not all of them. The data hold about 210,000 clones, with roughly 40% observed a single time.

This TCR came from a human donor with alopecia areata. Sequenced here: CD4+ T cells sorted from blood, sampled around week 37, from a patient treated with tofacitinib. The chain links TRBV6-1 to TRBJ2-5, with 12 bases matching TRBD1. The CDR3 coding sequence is TGTGCCAGCAGTGAAGTCTGGGACAGGGGGCGTGGGTGGGAGACCCAGTACTTC. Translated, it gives CASSEVWDRGRGWETQYF.